The clone carrying this T cell receptor (beta chain) was detected once. Its target is not known. Both 60 Vbeta primers and 13 Jbeta primers went into the PCR. Profiled with immunoSEQ multiplex PCR; TCRdb holds only in-frame clones, not every one. This sample has some 250,000 clones, with 82% found just once. The data originate from a study of cytomegalovirus exposure and HLA in healthy donors. Study conclusions and caveats: Whilst most TCR sequences proved rare, a subset of public TCRs occurred across many donors.

There are 15 residues in the CDR3. Per germline, CDR1 SEHNR and CDR2 FQNEAQ (reference sequence). The V and J ends lost 1 base and 2 bases respectively, with 11 bases between them. Sequenced sample: PBMCs. The chain combines TRBV7-9 with TRBJ1-2; D perhaps matches TRBD1 (6 bases). This TCR derives from a woman in her 40s in good health and CMV-seropositive. The CDR3 here is CASSLEGGANYGYTF. CDR3 in DNA: TGTGCCAGCAGCTTAGAGGGGGGGGCGAACTATGGCTACACCTTC. Full variable domain (outside the CDR3, taken from reference TRBV7-9 and TRBJ1-2): DTGVSQNPRHKITKRGQNVTFRCDPISEHNRLYWYRQTLGQGPEFLTYFQNEAQLEKSRLLSDRFSAERPKGSFSTLEIQRTEQGDSAMYLCASSLEGGANYGYTFGSGTRLTVV.